This is a list of T cell receptor beta chains from one sample in a study of blood T cell repertoires in COVID-19. Here immunoSEQ multiplex PCR was the method, and the copy in TCRdb shows in-frame clones only, minus some. The sample contains 150,000 to 200,000 clones, more than 70% of which appear only once. The material sequenced was peripheral blood. These receptors were obtained from a human donor in a cohort sampled during active COVID-19. The CDR3 runs from the conserved cysteine through the conserved F or W. D genes are given only for firm matches. The listing skips clone size in some rows; elsewhere it reads once, few, many or a size class.

CDR3 length	V gene	J gene	D gene	clone size	CDR3 protein	CDR3 DNA
17	TRBV7-7	TRBJ2-5	TRBD2	.	CASSSNRTSGVRETQYF	TGTGCTAGCAGCTCGAACCGGACTAGCGGGGTAAGAGAGACCCAGTACTTC
13	TRBV20-1	TRBJ1-4	.	.	CSASEALWEKLFF	TGCAGTGCTAGTGAGGCCCTTTGGGAAAAACTGTTTTTT
15	TRBV7-2	TRBJ1-2	TRBD1	.	CASSLAPGGIYGYTF	TGTGCCAGCAGCTTAGCGCCAGGGGGGATCTATGGCTACACCTTC
15	TRBV6-5	TRBJ1-6	TRBD1	.	CASSPRTGNYSPLHF	TGTGCCAGCAGCCCCAGGACAGGGAATTATTCACCCCTCCACTTT
15	TRBV5-1	TRBJ1-6	TRBD1	few	CASSLKGQGGSPLHF	TGCGCCAGCAGCTTAAAGGGACAGGGGGGATCACCCCTCCACTTT
15	TRBV28	TRBJ2-1	TRBD1	.	CASSFPGTGVNEQFF	TGTGCCAGCAGTTTCCCCGGGACAGGGGTTAATGAGCAGTTCTTC
14	TRBV7-9	TRBJ2-1	TRBD2	.	CASSLGGTSYEQFF	TGTGCCAGCAGCCTAGGGGGGACTAGTTATGAGCAGTTCTTC
18	TRBV3-1/TRBV3-2	TRBJ2-1	TRBD2	once	CASSSVAGGLWTYNEQFF	TGTGCCAGCAGCTCGGTAGCGGGAGGGTTATGGACCTACAATGAGCAGTTCTTC
11	TRBV12-3/TRBV12-4	TRBJ2-1	TRBD2	.	CASSFSGKQFF	TGTGCCAGCAGTTTTAGCGGGAAGCAGTTCTTC
17	TRBV2	TRBJ2-1	TRBD2	.	CASTFPLAGVSYNEQFF	TGTGCCAGCACCTTTCCCTTAGCGGGAGTCTCCTACAATGAGCAGTTCTTC
14	TRBV4-2	TRBJ1-2	TRBD1	.	CASSQGQGSYGYTF	TGTGCCAGCAGCCAAGGACAGGGCAGCTATGGCTACACCTTC
13	TRBV7-2	TRBJ2-7	.	.	CASSLNVGGKQYF	TGTGCCAGCAGCTTAAATGTGGGAGGAAAGCAGTACTTC
20	TRBV7-7	TRBJ2-2	TRBD1	.	CASSPGPFYGTGLNFRELFF	TGTGCTAGCAGCCCCGGGCCCTTCTATGGGACAGGCCTTAACTTCAGGGAGCTGTTTTTT
14	TRBV28	TRBJ1-2	.	.	CASSLFGERYGYTF	TGTGCCAGCAGTTTATTTGGGGAGCGCTATGGCTACACCTTC
11	TRBV29-1	TRBJ2-1	.	.	CSVGLINEQFF	TGCAGCGTTGGACTAATCAATGAGCAGTTCTTC
14	TRBV13	TRBJ2-1	TRBD2	.	CASSFTGLGGEQFF	TGTGCCAGCAGCTTTACGGGACTAGGGGGTGAGCAGTTCTTC
15	TRBV5-1	TRBJ2-3	.	.	CASSTTGASTDTQYF	TGCGCCAGCAGCACGACAGGAGCTAGCACAGATACGCAGTATTTT
12	TRBV11-2	TRBJ2-7	.	.	CASSSRGYEQYF	TGTGCCAGCAGCTCCAGGGGTTACGAGCAGTACTTC
15	TRBV5-6	TRBJ2-7	.	.	CASSRVGAGPYEQYF	TGTGCCAGCAGCCGGGTGGGGGCAGGACCCTACGAGCAGTACTTC
12	TRBV7-9	TRBJ2-7	.	.	CASSIRLSEQYF	TGTGCCAGCAGTATTAGACTTTCCGAGCAGTACTTC
17	TRBV5-4	TRBJ2-1	.	once	CASSPATGQGSYNEQFF	TGTGCCAGCAGCCCTGCGACTGGTCAGGGATCCTACAATGAGCAGTTCTTC
15	TRBV10-2	TRBJ2-2	.	.	CASSESTAGTGELFF	TGCGCCAGCAGTGAGTCGACGGCGGGCACCGGGGAGCTGTTTTTT
12	TRBV10-3	TRBJ1-2	.	.	CAIRAGGYGYTF	TGTGCCATCAGGGCGGGGGGATATGGCTACACCTTC
13	TRBV6-2/TRBV6-3	TRBJ1-5	.	.	CASSYRGSQPQHF	TGTGCCAGCAGTTACCGTGGGAGTCAGCCCCAGCATTTT
18	TRBV4-2	TRBJ2-2	.	.	CASSQDPLGVLNTGELFF	TGTGCCAGCAGCCAAGATCCGCTGGGCGTACTGAACACCGGGGAGCTGTTTTTT
14	TRBV6-6	TRBJ2-3	.	.	CASSYLGGGDTQYF	TGTGCCAGCAGTTATCTGGGGGGAGGAGATACGCAGTATTTT
15	TRBV7-9	TRBJ2-3	.	.	CASSSRAEGADTQYF	TGTGCCAGCAGCTCCCGGGCCGAGGGAGCAGATACGCAGTATTTT
17	TRBV5-6	TRBJ2-3	TRBD2	.	CASSLGGTSPSTDTQYF	TGTGCCAGCAGCTTGGGGGGGACTAGTCCCAGCACAGATACGCAGTATTTT
14	TRBV27	TRBJ1-5	TRBD1	few	CASSSETGVQPQHF	TGTGCCAGCAGTTCCGAGACAGGGGTTCAGCCCCAGCATTTT
15	TRBV28	TRBJ1-4	TRBD1	.	CASSLLRTGGEKLFF	TGTGCCAGCAGTTTACTCCGGACAGGGGGAGAAAAACTGTTTTTT
16	TRBV5-1	TRBJ1-1	TRBD1	once	CASSLAGRQGHTEAFF	TGCGCCAGCAGCTTGGCGGGGCGACAGGGACACACTGAAGCTTTCTTT
15	TRBV5-6	TRBJ2-3	TRBD2	once	CASSLGLAGGGTQYF	TGTGCCAGCAGCTTGGGACTAGCGGGGGGTGGTACGCAGTATTTT
13	TRBV10-1	TRBJ1-1	.	.	CASSRTANTEAFF	TGCGCCAGCAGTCGTACAGCGAACACTGAAGCTTTCTTT
15	TRBV20-1	TRBJ1-5	TRBD1	.	CSASHRTGGNQPQHF	TGCAGTGCTAGTCACAGAACAGGGGGAAATCAGCCCCAGCATTTT
15	TRBV9	TRBJ2-7	TRBD2	.	CASSNTTSGSYEQYF	TGTGCCAGCAGCAACACGACTAGCGGATCCTACGAGCAGTACTTC
15	TRBV19	TRBJ2-1	.	.	CASSPLAQGRNEQFF	TGTGCCAGTAGTCCCCTGGCACAGGGTAGGAATGAGCAGTTCTTC
16	TRBV4-2	TRBJ2-3	.	.	CASSQSGAGGTDTQYF	TGTGCCAGCAGCCAGAGTGGAGCCGGGGGCACAGATACGCAGTATTTT
13	TRBV2	TRBJ2-7	.	once	CASRREGVYEQYF	TGTGCCAGCAGGAGGGAGGGGGTCTACGAGCAGTACTTC
16	TRBV7-2	TRBJ2-5	TRBD2	.	CASSLARTRSQETQYF	TGTGCCAGCAGCTTAGCGAGGACTAGAAGTCAAGAGACCCAGTACTTC
16	TRBV7-2	TRBJ2-7	.	.	CASSLEGGRRSYEQYF	TGTGCCAGCAGCTTAGAGGGCGGGCGCCGCTCCTACGAGCAGTACTTC
17	TRBV7-2	TRBJ2-7	TRBD2	.	CASSLDLASGGAHEQYF	TGTGCCAGCAGCTTAGATTTGGCTAGCGGGGGGGCTCACGAGCAGTACTTC
18	TRBV28	TRBJ1-5	TRBD1	once	CASSHRGQGVKGNQPQHF	TGTGCCAGCAGCCACCGCGGACAGGGTGTAAAGGGCAATCAGCCCCAGCATTTT
19	TRBV7-8	TRBJ2-1	TRBD2	.	CASSLGSAGGLLPNNEQFF	TGTGCCAGCAGCTTAGGTTCAGCGGGAGGCCTCCTACCGAACAATGAGCAGTTCTTC
15	TRBV7-2	TRBJ2-4	.	.	CASSKIGVGENIQYF	TGTGCCAGCAGCAAAATCGGGGTGGGCGAAAACATTCAGTACTTC
15	TRBV4-3	TRBJ1-4	.	.	CASSQDRGTNEKLFF	TGCGCCAGCAGCCAAGATCGGGGGACTAATGAAAAACTGTTTTTT
16	TRBV27	TRBJ2-7	.	.	CASSLFPVAEAYEQYF	TGTGCCAGCAGTTTATTCCCAGTAGCGGAGGCCTACGAGCAGTACTTC
14	TRBV6-5	TRBJ1-5	TRBD1	.	CASNPTGAGQPQHF	TGTGCCAGCAATCCGACAGGGGCAGGTCAGCCCCAGCATTTT
13	TRBV10-1	TRBJ1-1	TRBD1	.	CASSGTGGPEAFF	TGCGCCAGCAGCGGGACAGGGGGCCCTGAAGCTTTCTTT
18	TRBV4-3	TRBJ2-2	TRBD2	.	CASSQDPSGGALARELFF	TGCGCCAGCAGCCAAGATCCTAGCGGGGGGGCCCTCGCACGGGAGCTGTTTTTT
13	TRBV12-3/TRBV12-4	TRBJ2-7	.	many	CASSRQSSYEQYF	TGTGCCAGCAGCAGACAGAGCTCCTACGAGCAGTACTTC
15	TRBV5-1	TRBJ2-7	TRBD2	.	CASSLEPSGGYEQYF	TGCGCCAGCAGCTTGGAGCCTAGCGGGGGATACGAGCAGTACTTC
12	TRBV10-3	TRBJ2-2	.	.	CASREGPGELFF	TGTGCCAGCCGAGAGGGCCCCGGGGAGCTGTTTTTT
16	TRBV5-4	TRBJ2-1	.	.	CASSDARYTLHGEQFF	TGTGCCAGCAGTGATGCCAGGTATACGCTACATGGTGAGCAGTTCTTC